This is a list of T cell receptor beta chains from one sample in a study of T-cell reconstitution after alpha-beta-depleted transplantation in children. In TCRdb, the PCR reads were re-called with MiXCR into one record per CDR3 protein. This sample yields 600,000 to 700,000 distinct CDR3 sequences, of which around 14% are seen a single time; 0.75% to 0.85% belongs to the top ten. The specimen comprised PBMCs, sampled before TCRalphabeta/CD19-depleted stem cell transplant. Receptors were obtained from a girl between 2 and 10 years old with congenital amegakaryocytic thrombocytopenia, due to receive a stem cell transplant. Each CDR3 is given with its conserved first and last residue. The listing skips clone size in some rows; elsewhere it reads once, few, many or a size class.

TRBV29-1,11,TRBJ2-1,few,CSVELTVRQFF
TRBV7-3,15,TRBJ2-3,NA,CASSRLDRFTDTQYF
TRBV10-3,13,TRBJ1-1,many,CAITRTGGTEAFF
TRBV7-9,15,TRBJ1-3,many,CASSLVAPSGNTIYF
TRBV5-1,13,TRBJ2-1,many,CASSLDSYNEQFF
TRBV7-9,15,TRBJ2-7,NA,CASSDRTSGPNEQYF
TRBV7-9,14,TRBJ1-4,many,CASSEQLGNEKLFF
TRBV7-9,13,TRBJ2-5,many,CASSSGPEETQYF
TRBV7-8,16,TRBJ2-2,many,CASSSQLAAATGELFF
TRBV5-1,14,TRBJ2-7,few,CASSLGIQGNEQYF
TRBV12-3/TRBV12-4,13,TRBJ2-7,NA,CASSLQGQDEQYF
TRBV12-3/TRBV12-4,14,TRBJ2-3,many,CASSFLAIGDTQYF
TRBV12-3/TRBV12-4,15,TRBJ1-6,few,CASSSAGAHPSSLHF
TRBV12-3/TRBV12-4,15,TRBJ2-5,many,CASTASGTDRETQYF
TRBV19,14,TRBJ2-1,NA,CASRSLVAYNEQFF
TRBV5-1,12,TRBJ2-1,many,CASSGAPHEQFF
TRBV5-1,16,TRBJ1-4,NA,CASSPGRSDPNEKLFF
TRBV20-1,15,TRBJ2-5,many,CSARLVAGAMETQYF
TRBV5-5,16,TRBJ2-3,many,CASSGWTSSSTDTQYF
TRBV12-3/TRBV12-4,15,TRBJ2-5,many,CASSDIAGIGETQYF
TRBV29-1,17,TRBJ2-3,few,CSVEPGQTFPDAYTQYF
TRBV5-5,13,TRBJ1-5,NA,CASSSDRVRPQHF
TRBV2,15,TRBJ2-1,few,CASRAGTDSYNEQFF
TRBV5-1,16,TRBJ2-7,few,CASSDPSKVAIHEQYF
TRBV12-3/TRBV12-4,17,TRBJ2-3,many,CASRGRLIAAHTDTQYF
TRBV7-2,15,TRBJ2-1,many,CASSFGSSLYNEQFF
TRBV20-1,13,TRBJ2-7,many,CSASYSGSYEQYF
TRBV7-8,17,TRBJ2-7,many,CASSLLGTSFEMGEQYF
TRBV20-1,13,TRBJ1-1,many,CSAPGSANTEAFF
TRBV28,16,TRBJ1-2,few,CASSFLPGGDGYGYTF
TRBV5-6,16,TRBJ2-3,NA,CASSSGERVYTDTQYF
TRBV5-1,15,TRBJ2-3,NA,CASRSSGARTDTQYF
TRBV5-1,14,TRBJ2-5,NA,CASSLAGFKETQYF
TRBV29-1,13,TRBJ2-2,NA,CSGRDRVSRELFF
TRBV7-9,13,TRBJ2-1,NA,CASSPDGAGGRFF
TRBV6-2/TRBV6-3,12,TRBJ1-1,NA,CASNRGGAEAFF
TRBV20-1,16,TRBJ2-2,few,CSARAFGQDLTGELFF
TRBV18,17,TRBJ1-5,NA,CASSPPGPGGPTQPQHF
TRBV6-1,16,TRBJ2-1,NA,CASSKGGTYSYNEQFF
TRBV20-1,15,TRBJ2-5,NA,CSARDGDRDLETQYF
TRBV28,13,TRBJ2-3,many,CATRDFSTDTQYF
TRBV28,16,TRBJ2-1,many,CASRKRSGSSYNEQFF
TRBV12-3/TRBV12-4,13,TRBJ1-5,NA,CASSLQGWGPQHF
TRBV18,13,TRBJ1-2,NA,CASSPPGGYGYTF
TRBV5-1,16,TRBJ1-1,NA,CASSSEPGQGNTEAFF
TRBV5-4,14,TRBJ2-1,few,CASSQTSGHNEQFF
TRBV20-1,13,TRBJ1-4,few,CSAGSRSNEKLFF
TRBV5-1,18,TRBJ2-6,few,CASSLYLAVGSGANVLTF
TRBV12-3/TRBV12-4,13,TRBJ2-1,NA,CASSGILYNEQFF
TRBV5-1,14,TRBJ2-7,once,CASSLGERSYEQYF
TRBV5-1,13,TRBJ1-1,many,CASSFFGNTEAFF
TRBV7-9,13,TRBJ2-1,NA,CASSLAPDNEQFF
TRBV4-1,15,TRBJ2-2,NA,CASSPGPRGTGELFF
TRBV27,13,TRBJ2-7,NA,CASSIRDRYEQYF
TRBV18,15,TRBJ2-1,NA,CASSPGRRDMNEQFF
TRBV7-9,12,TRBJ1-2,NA,CASSPQDYGYTF
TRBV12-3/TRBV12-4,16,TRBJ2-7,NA,CASSYTSVTGGGSQYF
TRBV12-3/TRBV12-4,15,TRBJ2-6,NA,CASSPRGAGANVLTF
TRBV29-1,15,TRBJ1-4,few,CSVEDWAAGNEKLFF